One sample yielded the 13 T cell receptor beta chains listed below, sequenced in a study of T cell repertoires in ileal Crohn's disease. The protocol was immunoSEQ multiplex PCR, while the TCRdb copy is restricted to in-frame clones and leaves out a portion. The sample records 3,500 to 4,500 clones, approximately 68% being singletons. The specimen sequenced was ileal tissue. The source of these receptors is an adult with Crohn's disease.

The CDR3 bases are TGTGCCATCAGTAGGGACAGTAATAGCAATCAGCCCCAGCATTTT. It specifies CAISRDSNSNQPQHF. The rearrangement links TRBV10-3 to TRBJ1-5; the match to TRBD1 covers 7 bases. J gave up 0 bases and V 5 bases, and 4 bases lay outside the gene matches. This CDR3 is built from 15 residues. Germline loops: CDR1 ENHRY, CDR2 SYGVKD.

The sample holds a few counts of this clone. The CDR3 region is CATSREGDSEAFF. The CDR3 DNA reads TGTGCCACCAGCAGAGAGGGGGACAGTGAAGCTTTCTTT. The chain couples TRBV15 to TRBJ1-1; 7 positions agree with TRBD1. V shed 0 bases and J 7 bases; nucleotides not matched to a gene: 2. This CDR3 contains 13 residues. CDR1 and CDR2 (germline): LNHNV, YYDKDF (reference sequence).

The chain couples TRBV7-2 to TRBJ2-5; 8 bases map to TRBD1. The CDR3 has 14 residues. CDR1 is SGHTA, CDR2 FQGNSA, per germline. Unmatched junction bases numbered 5, after V lost 5 bases and J lost 3 bases. Here the CDR3 DNA reads TGTGCCAGCAGCCCGGACAGGGCCAAAGAGACCCAGTACTTC. Translating gives CASSPDRAKETQYF.

For this clone: The sample carries other DNA sequences with the same CDR3. The gene calls are TRBV7-8 and TRBJ1-5, with TRBD1 matching over 8 bases. After removal of 5 bases from V and 4 bases from J, the junction contained 10 bases not matched to a gene. The CDR3 spans 16 residues. Per germline, CDR1 SGHVS and CDR2 FQNEAQ. The CDR3 coding sequence is TGTGCCAGCAGCACCTCTGGACAGGGATCGAATCAGCCCCAGCATTTT. Translation gives CASSTSGQGSNQPQHF.

The genes are TRBV27 and TRBJ1-6; a possible D gene is TRBD1 (5 bases). Germline V CDR1 and CDR2: MNHEY, SMNVEV (reference sequence). V was trimmed by 2 bases and J by 5 bases, leaving 16 bases between them. This CDR3 contains 17 residues. CDR3 residues: CASSLGRGVSDNSPLHF. The CDR3 nucleotides read TGTGCCAGCAGTTTAGGCCGGGGGGTCTCTGATAATTCACCCCTCCACTTT.

The chain is built from TRBV7-2 and TRBJ2-2; 11 positions agree with TRBD2. Trimming at V came to 0 bases and at J to 2 bases, leaving 14 bases not matched to a gene. The CDR3 spans 21 residues. Germline V gene data show CDR1 as SGHTA and CDR2 as FQGNSA. The CDR3 is CASSLAARRLAGSINTGELFF. The CDR3 bases are TGTGCCAGCAGCTTAGCCGCCCGTAGACTAGCGGGGAGTATTAACACCGGGGAGCTGTTTTTT.

A note on this clone: This sample also contains other DNA sequences that code for the same CDR3. The genes are TRBV5-4 and TRBJ2-1; 9 bases fit TRBD2. The length of the CDR3 is 14 residues. J was trimmed by 3 bases and V by 4 bases; bases with no gene match: 2. Germline V gene sequence: CDR1 SGHNT, CDR2 YYREEE (reference sequence). CDR3 region: CASSHSGSYNEQFF. Here the CDR3 DNA reads TGTGCCAGCAGCCATAGCGGGAGCTACAATGAGCAGTTCTTC.

V usage is TRBV7-2 and J usage is TRBJ2-1; 9 positions match TRBD2. With 1 base clipped from V and 15 bases from J, the junction kept 4 bases outside the gene matches. The CDR3 totals 12 residues. Germline V CDR1 and CDR2: SGHTA, FQGNSA. CDR3 nucleotides: TGTGCCAGCAGCTTAGTGCGCGGGAGGGTGTTCTTC. Its protein is CASSLVRGRVFF.

This chain connects TRBV30 to TRBJ1-2; 8 nucleotides line up with TRBD1. There are 11 residues in the CDR3. The J segment lost 6 bases and the V segment lost 4 bases, leaving 1 base of the junction unmatched. Germline-derived CDR1 and CDR2 are GTSNPN and SVGIG (reference sequence). In nucleotides, the CDR3 is TGTGCCTGGAACAGGGGGAATGGCTACACCTTC. Protein: CAWNRGNGYTF.

In DNA, the CDR3 is TGTGCCAGCACCATGACTAGCGGCTACAATGAGCAGTTCTTC. This codes for CASTMTSGYNEQFF. J is TRBJ2-1 and V is TRBV11-3, with TRBD2 matching 9 bases. The CDR3 spans 14 residues. The trim removed 7 bases at V and 3 bases at J, leaving 4 bases unmatched. Germline V gene sequence: CDR1 SGHNT, CDR2 YENEEA.

The CDR3 DNA follows: TGCAGCTCCGCGGTAAGCCAAGAGACCCAGTACTTC. This gives the protein CSSAVSQETQYF. V and J are TRBV29-1 and TRBJ2-5; D is undetermined. The CDR3 has 12 amino acids. Per the germline V gene, CDR1 is SQVTM and CDR2 is ANQGSEA. The germline V and J ends were trimmed by 8 bases and 1 base, with 11 bases remaining between them.

The gene calls are TRBV5-1 and TRBJ2-3, with TRBD2 identical over 12 bases. Unmatched junction bases numbered 9, after V lost 4 bases and J lost 3 bases. There are 17 residues in the CDR3. In germline, CDR1 is SGHRS, CDR2 YFSETQ. CDR3 in DNA: TGCGCCAGCAGCCTCGCCCCGACTAGCGGGGGAACAGATACGCAGTATTTT. As protein: CASSLAPTSGGTDTQYF.

The chain uses TRBV4-3 and TRBJ2-1; TRBD2 matches at 7 bases. V shed 0 bases and J 3 bases; nucleotides not matched to a gene: 11. Germline V gives CDR1 LGHNA, CDR2 YSLEER. This CDR3 region has 18 residues. The CDR3 sequence is CASSQERSGTTLYNEQFF. The CDR3 DNA reads as TGCGCCAGCAGCCAAGAGAGATCCGGGACTACACTCTACAATGAGCAGTTCTTC.